This T cell receptor (beta chain) was sequenced for a study of blood T cell repertoires in COVID-19. Study-level background: Collection of acute and convalescent COVID-19 samples took place in the United States, Italy and Spain. Sample material is recorded as cDNA or gDNA derived from T cells, B-cell-depleted T cells, or PBMCs.

Clones were sequenced by immunoSEQ multiplex PCR, and TCRdb holds only the in-frame ones, with some missing. The sample lists about 42,000 clones; 80% to 90% were seen once. The TCR sequence derives from a human donor in a cohort sampled during active COVID-19. The specimen was peripheral blood.

As DNA, the CDR3 is TGTGCCAGCAGCTTGGGGCCCGCACAGGAGAAGGCCGGGGAGCTGTTTTTT. Protein: CASSLGPAQEKAGELFF. The chain uses TRBV5-5 and TRBJ2-2; maybe TRBD1 (5 bases). Germline-derived CDR1 and CDR2 are SGHKS and YYEKEE (reference sequence). The CDR3 has 17 residues. Trimming removed 0 bases from V and 6 bases from J, with 18 bases in between.